This T cell receptor beta chain stems from a study of type 1 regulatory T cells. This clonotype appeared many times. What it binds is unknown. TCRdb called the reads again in MiXCR, with one record for every CDR3 protein. The sample consists of 60,000 to 70,000 distinct CDR3 sequences, more than 45% of them appearing once. The receptor was derived from a human donor in good health. The specimen was cultured non-Tr1 T cells, either the whole culture or a sorted T cell fraction (not recorded which).

The CDR3 nucleotides read TGCGCCAGCGGAGGGACAGGGGGCAGCCTCGAGCAGTACTTC. It translates to CASGGTGGSLEQYF. This chain connects TRBV5-1 to TRBJ2-7; 12 bases match TRBD1. The germline V gene has CDR1 SGHRS and CDR2 YFSETQ. The CDR3 has 14 residues. Trimming took 7 bases from V and 6 from J; bases not matched to a gene: 8.